Listed below are T cell receptor beta chains from one sample, sequenced in a study of T cell changes during pregnancy in multiple sclerosis. Clones were read by immunoSEQ multiplex PCR, and TCRdb kept only the in-frame ones, dropping some. The table shows 70,000 to 85,000 clones, with about 91% occurring only once. The input for sequencing was peripheral blood, taken before pregnancy. The receptors shown here come from a female donor with multiple sclerosis, enrolled in a pregnancy study. CDR3s include the opening cysteine and the closing phenylalanine or tryptophan. The D gene is left open where the match is weak. The size field is filled for only some rows; it gives once, few, many or a size class.

v_gene	d_gene	j_gene	abundance	CDR3aa	CDR3nt
TRBV6-5	TRBD2	TRBJ2-1	once	CASSYFGGGYNEQFF	TGTGCCAGCAGTTACTTTGGCGGGGGTTACAATGAGCAGTTCTTC
TRBV25-1	.	TRBJ2-5	.	CASSEALKTQYF	TGTGCCAGCAGTGAGGCTTTAAAGACCCAGTACTTC
TRBV20-1	.	TRBJ2-3	.	CSARGRDTQYF	TGCAGTGCTAGAGGTCGGGATACGCAGTATTTT
TRBV5-4	TRBD2	TRBJ2-1	.	CASRQQRGGTNEQFF	TGTGCCAGCAGACAGCAGCGGGGGGGCACCAATGAGCAGTTCTTC
TRBV7-2	.	TRBJ2-5	.	CASSVSETQYF	TGTGCCAGCAGCGTAAGCGAGACCCAGTACTTC
TRBV15	TRBD1	TRBJ2-5	few	CATSSEGAQETQYF	TGTGCCACCAGCAGTGAGGGGGCCCAAGAGACCCAGTACTTC
TRBV19	.	TRBJ1-6	few	CASSIAGPNSPLHF	TGTGCCAGTAGTATAGCTGGGCCCAATTCACCCCTCCACTTT
TRBV7-6	.	TRBJ1-5	.	CASSLLGQNQPQHF	TGTGCCAGCAGCTTACTGGGGCAAAATCAGCCCCAGCATTTT
TRBV7-7	.	TRBJ2-7	.	CASSPGFSSAYEQYF	TGTGCTAGCAGCCCTGGATTCTCAAGCGCCTACGAGCAGTACTTC
TRBV27	.	TRBJ2-4	once	CASRPPGIRNIQYF	TGTGCCAGCCGACCCCCAGGGATCAGAAACATTCAGTACTTC
TRBV5-4	TRBD2	TRBJ2-7	.	CASSLTSGGDEQYF	TGTGCCAGCAGCCTGACGAGCGGGGGGGACGAGCAGTACTTC
TRBV29-1	TRBD1	TRBJ2-1	.	CSVHTGQGGGEQFF	TGCAGCGTTCACACCGGACAGGGGGGAGGTGAGCAGTTCTTC